This T cell receptor beta chain was captured by sequencing in a study of vaccination and CD4 T cells after COVID-19. A few counts support this clonotype. Its antigen is undetermined. The CDR3 has 16 amino acids. Germline CDR1 and CDR2: LNHDA and SQIVND (reference sequence). V was pared by 6 bases and J by 0 bases, with 15 bases between. The Oncomine TCR Beta short-read assay sequenced DNA from cultured CD4+ T cells. MiXCR, applied by TCRdb to the PCR reads, yields one record per CDR3 protein. The table shows some 14,000 distinct CDR3 sequences, with approximately 55% occurring only once. The treatment denotes: approximately nine-day PBMC culture with coronavirus spike peptide pools or control peptides (ViraFEST assay).

The sequence was obtained from a human donor who had recovered from COVID-19. The sequences come from CD4+ T cells from blood, cultured in vitro, collected before SARS-CoV-2 vaccination. The J gene is TRBJ1-5, the V gene TRBV19, with D maybe TRBD1 (5 bases). As DNA, the CDR3 is TGTGCCAGTAGCCGGGACGGAGCTTATAGCAATCAGCCCCAGCATTTT. Amino acid sequence: CASSRDGAYSNQPQHF. The full variable domain, rest sourced from reference TRBV19 and TRBJ1-5, is DGGITQSPKYLFRKEGQNVTLSCEQNLNHDAMYWYRQDPGQGLRLIYYSQIVNDFQKGDIAEGYSVSREKKESFPLTVTSAQKNPTAFYLCASSRDGAYSNQPQHFGDGTRLSIL.